The clone carrying this T cell receptor (beta chain) was counted a single time. As yet, its antigen is unknown. The sample originates from a study of graft-versus-host responses after intestinal transplantation. CDR3 size: 15 residues. Looked up from germline, CDR1 is WNHNN and CDR2 is SYGVQD (reference sequence). V lost 5 bases and J lost 3; bases outside the gene matches: 7. The protocol was immunoSEQ multiplex PCR, while the TCRdb copy is restricted to in-frame clones and leaves out a portion. Of over 100,000 clones in the sample, about 93% are singletons; the top ten hold around 0.12%. This specimen consisted of unstimulated CD4+ T cells sorted from spleen or lymph node cells, obtained before intestinal transplant. This TCR came from a human donor who received an intestinal transplant. This chain uses TRBV10-1 with TRBJ2-5; 9 bases map to TRBD2. The DNA for the CDR3 is TGCGCCAGCAGTCTACCTCTAGCGGGAAAAGAGACCCAGTACTTC. Amino acid sequence: CASSLPLAGKETQYF.